This T cell receptor beta chain was identified in a study of cytomegalovirus exposure and HLA in healthy donors. Whole-study context: There were 117 million unique TCR beta sequences, drawn from 150 million to 200 million T cells, in an earlier analysis. Study-wide results and caveats: Versus the approximately 700-donor mean, an Asian-associated ancestry cluster reportedly showed fewer N-insertions in a later analysis. Later work associated fewer than 20,000 TCR beta sequences with HLA alleles at 0.05 false discovery rate. Published work reported that the classifier diagnosed cytomegalovirus status with high specificity and sensitivity.

PCR amplification relied on 60 Vbeta primers (plus 13 Jbeta primers). Only in-frame clones appear in the TCRdb table, and some are missing; sequencing was by immunoSEQ multiplex PCR. This table has some 160,000 clones, 80% to 90% appearing once. The junction had 6 bases not matched to a gene; V was cut back by 5 bases and J by 2 bases. The germline V gene encodes CDR1 SEHNR and CDR2 FQNEAQ (reference sequence). This CDR3 has 15 residues. In regard to this clone: Its target is unknown.

The rearrangement uses TRBV7-9 and TRBJ1-1; 9 nucleotides align to TRBD1. Material for sequencing was PBMCs. This clonotype was obtained from a woman aged 40 to 50 in good health and CMV-seropositive. The CDR3 region has the DNA TGTGCCAGCAGCGATGAGACAGGGGGTAACACTGAAGCTTTCTTT. Residues: CASSDETGGNTEAFF.